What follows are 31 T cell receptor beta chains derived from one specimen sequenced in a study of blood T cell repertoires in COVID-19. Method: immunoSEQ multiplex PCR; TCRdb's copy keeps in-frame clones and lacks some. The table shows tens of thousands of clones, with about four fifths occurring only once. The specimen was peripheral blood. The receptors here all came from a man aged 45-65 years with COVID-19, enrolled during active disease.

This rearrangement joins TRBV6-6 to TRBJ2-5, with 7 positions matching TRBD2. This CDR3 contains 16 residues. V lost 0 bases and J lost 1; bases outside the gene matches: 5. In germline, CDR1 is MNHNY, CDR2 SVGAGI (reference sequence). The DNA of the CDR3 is TGTGCCAGCAGTTACTCGAGAGGCGGGGGCCAAGAGACCCAGTACTTC. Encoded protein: CASSYSRGGGQETQYF.

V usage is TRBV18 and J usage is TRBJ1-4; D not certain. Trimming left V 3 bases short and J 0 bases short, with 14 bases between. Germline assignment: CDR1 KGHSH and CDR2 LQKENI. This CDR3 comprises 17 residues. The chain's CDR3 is CASSPVGRSSTNEKLFF. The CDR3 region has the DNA TGTGCCAGCTCACCGGTGGGCAGGTCCTCAACTAATGAAAAACTGTTTTTT.

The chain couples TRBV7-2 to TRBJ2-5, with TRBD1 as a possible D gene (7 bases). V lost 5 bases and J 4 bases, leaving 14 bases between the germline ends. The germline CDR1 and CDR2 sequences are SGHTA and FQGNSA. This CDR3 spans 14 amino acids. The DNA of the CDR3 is TGTGCCAGCAGCGGTCTCCAGGGGGGAGAGACCCAGTACTTC. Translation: CASSGLQGGETQYF. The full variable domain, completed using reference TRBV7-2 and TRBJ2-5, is GAGVSQSPSNKVTEKGKDVELRCDPISGHTALYWYRQSLGQGLEFLIYFQGNSAPDKSGLPSDRFSAERTGGSVSTLTIQRTQQEDSAVYLCASSGLQGGETQYFGPGTRLLVL.

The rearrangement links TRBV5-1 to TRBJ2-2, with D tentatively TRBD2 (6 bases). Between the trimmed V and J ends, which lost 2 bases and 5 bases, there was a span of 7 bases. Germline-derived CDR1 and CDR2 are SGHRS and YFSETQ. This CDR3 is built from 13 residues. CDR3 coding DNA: TGCGCCAGCAGCTTTGGAGGGACCGGGGAGCTGTTTTTT. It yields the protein CASSFGGTGELFF.

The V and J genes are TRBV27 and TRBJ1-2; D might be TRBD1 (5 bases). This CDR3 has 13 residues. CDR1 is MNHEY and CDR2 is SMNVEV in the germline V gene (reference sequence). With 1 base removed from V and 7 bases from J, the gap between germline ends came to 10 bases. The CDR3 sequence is CASSLWGGGGYTF. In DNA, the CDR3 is TGTGCCAGCAGTTTATGGGGGGGAGGTGGCTACACCTTC.

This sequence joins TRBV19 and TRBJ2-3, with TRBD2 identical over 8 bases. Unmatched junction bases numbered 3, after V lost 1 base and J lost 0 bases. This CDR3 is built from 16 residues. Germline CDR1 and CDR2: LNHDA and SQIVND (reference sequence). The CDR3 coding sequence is TGTGCCAGTAGTATAGCGATAGCGGGAAGCACAGATACGCAGTATTTT. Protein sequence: CASSIAIAGSTDTQYF. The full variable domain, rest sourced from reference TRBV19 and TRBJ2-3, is DGGITQSPKYLFRKEGQNVTLSCEQNLNHDAMYWYRQDPGQGLRLIYYSQIVNDFQKGDIAEGYSVSREKKESFPLTVTSAQKNPTAFYLCASSIAIAGSTDTQYFGPGTRLTVL.

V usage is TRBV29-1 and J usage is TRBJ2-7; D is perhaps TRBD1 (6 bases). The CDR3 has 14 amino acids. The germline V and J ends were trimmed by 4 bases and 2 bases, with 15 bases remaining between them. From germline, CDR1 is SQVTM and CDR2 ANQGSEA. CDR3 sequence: CSVGGRTGTYEQYF. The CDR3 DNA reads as TGCAGCGTTGGGGGCCGAACAGGGACCTACGAGCAGTACTTC.

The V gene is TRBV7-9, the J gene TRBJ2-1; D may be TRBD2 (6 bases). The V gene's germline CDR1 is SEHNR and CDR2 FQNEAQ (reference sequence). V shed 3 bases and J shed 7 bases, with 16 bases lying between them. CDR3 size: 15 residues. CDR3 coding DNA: TGTGCCAGCAGCTTTGAGGTCGCGGGGTCAAATGAGCAGTTCTTC. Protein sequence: CASSFEVAGSNEQFF. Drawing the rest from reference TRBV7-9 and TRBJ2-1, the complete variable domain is DTGVSQNPRHKITKRGQNVTFRCDPISEHNRLYWYRQTLGQGPEFLTYFQNEAQLEKSRLLSDRFSAERPKGSFSTLEIQRTEQGDSAMYLCASSFEVAGSNEQFFGPGTRLTVL.

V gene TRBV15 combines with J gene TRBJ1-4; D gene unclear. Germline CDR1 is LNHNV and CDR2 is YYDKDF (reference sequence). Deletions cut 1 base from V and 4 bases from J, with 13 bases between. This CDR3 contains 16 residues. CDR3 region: CATSRAGVLGNEKLFF. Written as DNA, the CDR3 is TGTGCCACCAGCAGAGCGGGTGTGTTGGGTAATGAAAAACTGTTTTTT. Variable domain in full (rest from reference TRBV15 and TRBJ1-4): DAMVIQNPRYQVTQFGKPVTLSCSQTLNHNVMYWYQQKSSQAPKLLFHYYDKDFNNEADTPDNFQSRRPNTSFCFLDIRSPGLGDTAMYLCATSRAGVLGNEKLFFGSGTQLSVL.

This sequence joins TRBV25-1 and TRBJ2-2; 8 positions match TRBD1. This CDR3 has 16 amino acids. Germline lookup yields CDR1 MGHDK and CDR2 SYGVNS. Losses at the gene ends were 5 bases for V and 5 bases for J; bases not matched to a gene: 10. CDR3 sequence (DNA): TGTGCCAGCAGTAAGACCGGACAGGGTTGGACCGGGGAGCTGTTTTTT. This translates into CASSKTGQGWTGELFF.

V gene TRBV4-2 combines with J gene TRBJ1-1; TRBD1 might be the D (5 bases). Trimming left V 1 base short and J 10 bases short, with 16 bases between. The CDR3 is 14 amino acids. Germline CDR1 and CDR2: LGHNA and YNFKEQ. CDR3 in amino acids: CASSQGQGQGGAFF. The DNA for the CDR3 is TGTGCCAGCAGCCAAGGCCAGGGCCAGGGTGGAGCTTTCTTT.

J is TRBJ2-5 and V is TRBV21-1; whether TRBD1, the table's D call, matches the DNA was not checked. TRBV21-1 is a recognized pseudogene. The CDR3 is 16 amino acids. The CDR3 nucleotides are TGTGCCAGCAGCAAAGTGAGAGGGCAGGGGCAAGAGACCCAGTACTTC. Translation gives CASSKVRGQGQETQYF.

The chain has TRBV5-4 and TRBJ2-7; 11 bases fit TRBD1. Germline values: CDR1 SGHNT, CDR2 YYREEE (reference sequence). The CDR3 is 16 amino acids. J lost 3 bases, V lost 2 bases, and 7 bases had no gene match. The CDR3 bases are TGTGCCAGCAGCTTTAACTCGGGACAGGGGGACTACGAGCAGTACTTC. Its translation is CASSFNSGQGDYEQYF.

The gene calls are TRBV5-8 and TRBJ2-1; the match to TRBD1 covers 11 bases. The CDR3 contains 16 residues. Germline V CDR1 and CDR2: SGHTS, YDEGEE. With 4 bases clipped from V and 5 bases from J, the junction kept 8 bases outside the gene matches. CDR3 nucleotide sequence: TGTGCCAGCAGCGAATTGAGGGGACAGGGGGACAATGAGCAGTTCTTC. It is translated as CASSELRGQGDNEQFF.

The CDR3 region has the DNA TGTGCCAGTAGTATCGAGCGGGGACTAATATACAATGAGCAGTTCTTC. As protein: CASSIERGLIYNEQFF. V and J are TRBV19 and TRBJ2-1; 7 nucleotides line up with TRBD2. Germline V gene data show CDR1 as LNHDA and CDR2 as SQIVND (reference sequence). With 3 bases clipped from V and 4 bases from J, the junction kept 9 bases outside the gene matches. The CDR3 runs to 16 residues.

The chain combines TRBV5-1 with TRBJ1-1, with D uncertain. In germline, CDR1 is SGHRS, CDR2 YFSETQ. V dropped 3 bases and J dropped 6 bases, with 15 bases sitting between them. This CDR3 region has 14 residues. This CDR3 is CASSYPREASEAFF. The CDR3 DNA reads TGCGCCAGCAGCTATCCTAGGGAGGCCTCTGAAGCTTTCTTT.

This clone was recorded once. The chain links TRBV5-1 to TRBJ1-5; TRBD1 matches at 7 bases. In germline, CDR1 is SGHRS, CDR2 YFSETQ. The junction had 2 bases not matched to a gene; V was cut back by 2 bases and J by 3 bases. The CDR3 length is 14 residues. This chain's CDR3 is CASSFTGDNQPQHF. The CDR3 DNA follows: TGCGCCAGCAGCTTCACAGGGGACAATCAGCCCCAGCATTTT.

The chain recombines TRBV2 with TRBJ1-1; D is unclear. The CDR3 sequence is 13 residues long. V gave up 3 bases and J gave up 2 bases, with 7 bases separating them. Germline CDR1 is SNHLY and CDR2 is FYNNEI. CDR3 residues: CASSDSENTEAFF. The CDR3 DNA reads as TGTGCCAGCAGTGATTCAGAAAACACTGAAGCTTTCTTT.

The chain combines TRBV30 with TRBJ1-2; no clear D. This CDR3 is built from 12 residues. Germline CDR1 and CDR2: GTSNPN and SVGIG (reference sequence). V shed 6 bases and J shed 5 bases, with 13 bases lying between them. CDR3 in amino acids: CACLFPAYGYTF. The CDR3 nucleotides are TGTGCCTGCCTTTTCCCTGCGTATGGCTACACCTTC.

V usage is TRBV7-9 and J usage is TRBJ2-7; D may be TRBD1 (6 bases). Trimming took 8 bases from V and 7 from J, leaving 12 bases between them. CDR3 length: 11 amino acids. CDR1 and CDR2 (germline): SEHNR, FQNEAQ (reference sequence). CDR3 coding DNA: TGTGCCAGCGCGGAAGGGGGTGAGCAGTACTTC. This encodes CASAEGGEQYF. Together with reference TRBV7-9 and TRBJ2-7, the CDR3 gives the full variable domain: DTGVSQNPRHKITKRGQNVTFRCDPISEHNRLYWYRQTLGQGPEFLTYFQNEAQLEKSRLLSDRFSAERPKGSFSTLEIQRTEQGDSAMYLCASAEGGEQYFGPGTRLTVT.

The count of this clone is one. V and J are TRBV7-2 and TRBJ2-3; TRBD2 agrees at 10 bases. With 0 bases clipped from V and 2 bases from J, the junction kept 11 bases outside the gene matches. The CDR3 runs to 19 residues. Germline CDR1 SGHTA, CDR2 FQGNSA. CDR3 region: CASSLAGGGLAGATDTQYF. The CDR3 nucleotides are TGTGCCAGCAGCTTAGCAGGCGGTGGGCTAGCGGGGGCCACAGATACGCAGTATTTT.

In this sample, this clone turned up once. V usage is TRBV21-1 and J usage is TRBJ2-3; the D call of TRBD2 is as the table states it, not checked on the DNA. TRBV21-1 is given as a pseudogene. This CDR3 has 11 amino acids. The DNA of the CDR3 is TGTGCCAGCAGCAAAAACGGTCCGCAGTATTTT. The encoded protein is CASSKNGPQYF.

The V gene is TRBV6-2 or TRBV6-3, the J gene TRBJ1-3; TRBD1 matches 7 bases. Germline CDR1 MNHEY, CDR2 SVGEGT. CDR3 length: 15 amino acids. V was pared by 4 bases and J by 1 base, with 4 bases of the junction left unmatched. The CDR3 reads CASSSDRVSGNTIYF. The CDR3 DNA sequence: TGTGCCAGCAGTTCCGACAGGGTGTCTGGAAACACCATATATTTT.

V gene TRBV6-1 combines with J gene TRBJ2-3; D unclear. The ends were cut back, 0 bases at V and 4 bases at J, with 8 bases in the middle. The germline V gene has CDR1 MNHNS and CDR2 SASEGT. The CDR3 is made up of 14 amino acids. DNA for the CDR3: TGTGCCAGCAGTGAAGCCGAGGAGCCAGATACGCAGTATTTT. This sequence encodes CASSEAEEPDTQYF.

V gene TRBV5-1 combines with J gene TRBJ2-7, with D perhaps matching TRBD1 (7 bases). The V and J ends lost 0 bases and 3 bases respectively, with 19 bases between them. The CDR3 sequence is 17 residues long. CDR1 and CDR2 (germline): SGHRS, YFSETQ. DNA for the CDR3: TGCGCCAGCAGCTTGGGCACGAGGAGGGACAGCGACTACGAGCAGTACTTC. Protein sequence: CASSLGTRRDSDYEQYF.

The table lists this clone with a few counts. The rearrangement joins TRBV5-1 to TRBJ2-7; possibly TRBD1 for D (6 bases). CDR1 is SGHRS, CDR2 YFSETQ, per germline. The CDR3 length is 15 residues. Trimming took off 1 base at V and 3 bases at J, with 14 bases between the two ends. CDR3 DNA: TGCGCCAGCAGCTTGAGTCAGGGGAGTTACTACGAGCAGTACTTC. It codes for CASSLSQGSYYEQYF. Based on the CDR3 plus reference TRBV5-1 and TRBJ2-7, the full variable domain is KAGVTQTPRYLIKTRGQQVTLSCSPISGHRSVSWYQQTPGQGLQFLFEYFSETQRNKGNFPGRFSGRQFSNSRSEMNVSTLELGDSALYLCASSLSQGSYYEQYFGPGTRLTVT.

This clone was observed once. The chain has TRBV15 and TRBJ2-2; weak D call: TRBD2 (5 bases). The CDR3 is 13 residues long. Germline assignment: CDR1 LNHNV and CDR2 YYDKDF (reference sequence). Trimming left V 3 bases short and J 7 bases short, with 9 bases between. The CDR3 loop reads CATSRLAGGELFF. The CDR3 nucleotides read TGTGCCACCAGCAGGCTTGCGGGCGGGGAGCTGTTTTTT.

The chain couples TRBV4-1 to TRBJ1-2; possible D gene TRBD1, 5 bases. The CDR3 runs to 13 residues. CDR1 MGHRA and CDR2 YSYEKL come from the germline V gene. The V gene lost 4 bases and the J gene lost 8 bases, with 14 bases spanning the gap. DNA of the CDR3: TGCGCCAGCAGCCCCGAGGCAGGGTCCGGCTACACCTTC. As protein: CASSPEAGSGYTF.

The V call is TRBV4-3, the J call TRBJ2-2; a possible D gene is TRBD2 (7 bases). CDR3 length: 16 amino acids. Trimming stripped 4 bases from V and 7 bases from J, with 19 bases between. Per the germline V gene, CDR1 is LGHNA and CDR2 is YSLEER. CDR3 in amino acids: CASSPRRGGRVGELFF. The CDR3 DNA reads TGCGCCAGCAGCCCCAGGAGGGGGGGCCGTGTCGGGGAGCTGTTTTTT.

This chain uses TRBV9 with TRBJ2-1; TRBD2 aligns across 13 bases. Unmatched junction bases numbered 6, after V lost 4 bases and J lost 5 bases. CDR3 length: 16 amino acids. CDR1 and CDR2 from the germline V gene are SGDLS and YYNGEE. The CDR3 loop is CASSFRLAGGNNEQFF. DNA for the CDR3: TGTGCCAGCAGCTTCCGACTAGCGGGGGGAAACAATGAGCAGTTCTTC.

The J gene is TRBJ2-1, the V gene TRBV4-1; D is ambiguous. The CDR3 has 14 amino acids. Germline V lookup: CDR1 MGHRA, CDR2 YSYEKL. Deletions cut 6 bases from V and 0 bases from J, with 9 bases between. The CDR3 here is CASSSPSSYNEQFF. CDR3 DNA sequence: TGCGCCAGCAGTTCTCCGAGCTCCTACAATGAGCAGTTCTTC.